The rows below give T cell receptor beta chains drawn from one sample of a study of blood T cell repertoires in COVID-19. Libraries were prepared by immunoSEQ multiplex PCR; TCRdb keeps only in-frame clonotypes and omits some of them. The repertoire includes tens of thousands of clones, 70% to 85% of them detected once, and approximately 10% sits in the top ten. Sequencing input: peripheral blood. The receptors shown here come from a man between 65 and 85 years old with acute or convalescent COVID-19. The CDR3 runs from the conserved cysteine through the conserved F or W. A D gene is named only where the DNA matches it firmly. Expanded clones get a size class; other rows say once, few or many, or leave the size out.

clone_size: few
j_call: TRBJ1-6
v_call: TRBV2
d_call: -
cdr3_aa: CASRRGESPLHF
cdr3_nt: TGTGCCAGCAGACGGGGGGAGTCACCCCTCCACTTT

clone_size: -
j_call: TRBJ2-1
v_call: TRBV7-9
d_call: TRBD2
cdr3_aa: CASSLAGTSGNNEQFF
cdr3_nt: TGTGCCAGCAGCTTAGCGGGGACTAGCGGGAACAATGAGCAGTTCTTC

clone_size: -
j_call: TRBJ2-2
v_call: TRBV3-1/TRBV3-2
d_call: TRBD2
cdr3_aa: CASGRSRGGTTGELFF
cdr3_nt: TGTGCCAGCGGCAGATCTCGCGGGGGGACTACCGGGGAGCTGTTTTTT

clone_size: -
j_call: TRBJ2-7
v_call: TRBV5-4
d_call: -
cdr3_aa: CASSLGRDSYEQYF
cdr3_nt: TGTGCCAGCAGCTTGGGCAGGGACTCCTACGAGCAGTACTTC

clone_size: few
j_call: TRBJ1-1
v_call: TRBV7-6
d_call: TRBD1
cdr3_aa: CASSVTTGSSTEAFF
cdr3_nt: TGTGCCAGCAGCGTTACGACAGGGAGTAGTACTGAAGCTTTCTTT

clone_size: -
j_call: TRBJ2-3
v_call: TRBV20-1
d_call: -
cdr3_aa: CSASLVDSIITDTQYF
cdr3_nt: TGCAGTGCTAGTCTTGTGGACAGCATTATCACAGATACGCAGTATTTT

clone_size: -
j_call: TRBJ1-5
v_call: TRBV19
d_call: TRBD1
cdr3_aa: CASSPIQGARGPQHF
cdr3_nt: TGTGCCAGTAGTCCAATCCAGGGGGCAAGGGGGCCCCAGCATTTT

clone_size: -
j_call: TRBJ2-5
v_call: TRBV25-1
d_call: TRBD2
cdr3_aa: CASSVRTSGAETQYF
cdr3_nt: TGTGCCAGCAGTGTCCGGACTAGCGGGGCAGAGACCCAGTACTTC

clone_size: -
j_call: TRBJ1-4
v_call: TRBV19
d_call: -
cdr3_aa: CASHATNEKLFF
cdr3_nt: TGTGCTTCCCATGCAACTAATGAAAAACTGTTTTTT

clone_size: many
j_call: TRBJ1-6
v_call: TRBV6-5
d_call: TRBD1
cdr3_aa: CASSPDREDNSPLHF
cdr3_nt: TGTGCCAGCAGTCCGGACAGGGAAGATAATTCACCCCTCCACTTT

clone_size: -
j_call: TRBJ2-1
v_call: TRBV29-1
d_call: TRBD2
cdr3_aa: CSVEGLAGYEQFF
cdr3_nt: TGCAGCGTTGAAGGACTAGCGGGGTATGAGCAGTTCTTC

clone_size: -
j_call: TRBJ2-5
v_call: TRBV9
d_call: -
cdr3_aa: CASSVAGGVVETQYF
cdr3_nt: TGTGCCAGCAGCGTAGCTGGGGGCGTGGTAGAGACCCAGTACTTC

clone_size: -
j_call: TRBJ2-5
v_call: TRBV19
d_call: -
cdr3_aa: CASNLGGGLQETQYF
cdr3_nt: TGTGCCAGTAACCTTGGTGGAGGTCTCCAAGAGACCCAGTACTTC

clone_size: few
j_call: TRBJ1-2
v_call: TRBV7-8
d_call: -
cdr3_aa: CASSFIQGSNYGYTF
cdr3_nt: TGTGCCAGCAGCTTCATACAGGGTTCTAACTATGGCTACACCTTC

clone_size: -
j_call: TRBJ2-3
v_call: TRBV11-2
d_call: TRBD2
cdr3_aa: CASSAWTSGTDTQYF
cdr3_nt: TGTGCCAGCAGCGCCTGGACTAGCGGGACAGATACGCAGTATTTT

clone_size: -
j_call: TRBJ2-5
v_call: TRBV11-2
d_call: -
cdr3_aa: CASSPGRETQYF
cdr3_nt: TGTGCCAGCAGCCCTGGGAGAGAGACCCAGTACTTC

clone_size: few
j_call: TRBJ1-5
v_call: TRBV2
d_call: -
cdr3_aa: CASTLGQLAFGNQPQHF
cdr3_nt: TGTGCCAGCACCCTCGGACAGTTGGCCTTTGGCAATCAGCCCCAGCATTTT

clone_size: few
j_call: TRBJ2-7
v_call: TRBV14
d_call: -
cdr3_aa: CASSAVRGDRLYEQYF
cdr3_nt: TGTGCCAGCAGCGCAGTCAGGGGGGACAGACTCTACGAGCAGTACTTC

clone_size: -
j_call: TRBJ1-2
v_call: TRBV7-2
d_call: TRBD1
cdr3_aa: CASSFGQGIYGYTF
cdr3_nt: TGTGCCAGCAGCTTCGGACAGGGAATCTATGGCTACACCTTC

clone_size: -
j_call: TRBJ1-2
v_call: TRBV4-2
d_call: -
cdr3_aa: CASSPRVMTDYGYTF
cdr3_nt: TGTGCCAGCAGCCCGCGAGTGATGACAGACTATGGCTACACCTTC

clone_size: -
j_call: TRBJ2-1
v_call: TRBV5-5
d_call: TRBD2
cdr3_aa: CASSLGLAGNEQFF
cdr3_nt: TGTGCCAGCAGCTTGGGACTAGCGGGGAATGAGCAGTTCTTC

clone_size: -
j_call: TRBJ1-2
v_call: TRBV4-1
d_call: TRBD1
cdr3_aa: CASSLPGQGYGYTF
cdr3_nt: TGCGCCAGCAGCCTCCCGGGACAGGGGTATGGCTACACCTTC

clone_size: -
j_call: TRBJ2-1
v_call: TRBV25-1
d_call: TRBD2
cdr3_aa: CASSKAGGPYNEQFF
cdr3_nt: TGTGCCAGCAGTAAAGCGGGGGGCCCCTACAATGAGCAGTTCTTC

clone_size: -
j_call: TRBJ1-2
v_call: TRBV11-2
d_call: -
cdr3_aa: CASRLGRGNYGYTF
cdr3_nt: TGTGCCAGCAGATTAGGCAGGGGTAACTATGGCTACACCTTC

clone_size: -
j_call: TRBJ2-1
v_call: TRBV5-1
d_call: -
cdr3_aa: CASSAIPRVNEQFF
cdr3_nt: TGCGCCAGCAGCGCCATCCCCAGGGTCAATGAGCAGTTCTTC

clone_size: -
j_call: TRBJ2-5
v_call: TRBV9
d_call: TRBD1
cdr3_aa: CASSVWDSRLETQYF
cdr3_nt: TGTGCCAGCAGCGTGTGGGACAGTCGTTTAGAGACCCAGTACTTC

clone_size: -
j_call: TRBJ1-5
v_call: TRBV28
d_call: TRBD1
cdr3_aa: CASSHAGTGNQPQHF
cdr3_nt: TGTGCCAGCAGCCACGCCGGGACAGGGAATCAGCCCCAGCATTTT

clone_size: -
j_call: TRBJ1-6
v_call: TRBV15
d_call: -
cdr3_aa: CATSRDRGDSYNSPLHF
cdr3_nt: TGTGCCACCAGCAGAGATCGGGGGGACTCCTATAATTCACCCCTCCACTTT

clone_size: -
j_call: TRBJ1-2
v_call: TRBV20-1
d_call: -
cdr3_aa: CSASSGGYTF
cdr3_nt: TGCAGTGCTAGTAGCGGAGGCTACACCTTC

clone_size: -
j_call: TRBJ2-3
v_call: TRBV5-5
d_call: -
cdr3_aa: CASSLQGTDTQYF
cdr3_nt: TGTGCCAGCAGCTTGCAGGGGACAGATACGCAGTATTTT

clone_size: -
j_call: TRBJ1-3
v_call: TRBV4-1
d_call: TRBD1
cdr3_aa: CASSQIDRVGGNTIYF
cdr3_nt: TGCGCCAGCAGCCAAATTGACAGGGTGGGTGGAAACACCATATATTTT

clone_size: -
j_call: TRBJ2-7
v_call: TRBV5-1
d_call: TRBD2
cdr3_aa: CASSSRTSGSNEQYF
cdr3_nt: TGCGCCAGCAGCTCCCGGACTAGCGGGTCCAACGAGCAGTACTTC

clone_size: -
j_call: TRBJ1-1
v_call: TRBV28
d_call: TRBD1
cdr3_aa: CATRTGGNTEAFF
cdr3_nt: TGTGCCACCCGGACAGGAGGGAACACTGAAGCTTTCTTT

clone_size: -
j_call: TRBJ2-2
v_call: TRBV5-4
d_call: -
cdr3_aa: CASSLGLEGTGELFF
cdr3_nt: TGTGCCAGCAGCTTGGGACTAGAGGGCACCGGGGAGCTGTTTTTT

clone_size: -
j_call: TRBJ1-2
v_call: TRBV5-5
d_call: -
cdr3_aa: CASSLGAGYGYTF
cdr3_nt: TGTGCCAGCAGCTTGGGGGCGGGCTATGGCTACACCTTC

clone_size: -
j_call: TRBJ2-7
v_call: TRBV4-1
d_call: -
cdr3_aa: CASSQTPGYEQYF
cdr3_nt: TGCGCCAGCAGCCAAACGCCAGGCTACGAGCAGTACTTC

clone_size: -
j_call: TRBJ1-6
v_call: TRBV6-1
d_call: -
cdr3_aa: CASSETSSYNSPLHF
cdr3_nt: TGTGCCAGCAGTGAAACTAGCTCCTATAATTCACCCCTCCACTTT

clone_size: -
j_call: TRBJ2-1
v_call: TRBV5-4
d_call: -
cdr3_aa: CASSLQGVNEQFF
cdr3_nt: TGTGCCAGCAGCTTACAGGGAGTCAATGAGCAGTTCTTC

clone_size: -
j_call: TRBJ1-2
v_call: TRBV10-3
d_call: -
cdr3_aa: CATQGQSNYGYTF
cdr3_nt: TGTGCCACCCAGGGGCAGTCTAACTATGGCTACACCTTC

clone_size: few
j_call: TRBJ1-6
v_call: TRBV30
d_call: -
cdr3_aa: CAWSVRPRDSPLHF
cdr3_nt: TGTGCCTGGAGTGTACGGCCGAGGGATTCACCCCTCCACTTT

clone_size: few
j_call: TRBJ2-7
v_call: TRBV7-9
d_call: TRBD1
cdr3_aa: CASSDGTGGGHEQYF
cdr3_nt: TGTGCCAGCAGCGACGGGACAGGGGGCGGCCACGAGCAGTACTTC

clone_size: -
j_call: TRBJ1-2
v_call: TRBV28
d_call: TRBD1
cdr3_aa: CASSLAGRGPDGYTF
cdr3_nt: TGTGCCAGCAGTTTAGCTGGCAGGGGGCCCGATGGCTACACCTTC

clone_size: -
j_call: TRBJ1-5
v_call: TRBV27
d_call: TRBD1
cdr3_aa: CASSSGQGPYSNQPQHF
cdr3_nt: TGTGCCAGCAGTTCGGGACAGGGTCCCTATAGCAATCAGCCCCAGCATTTT

clone_size: -
j_call: TRBJ2-3
v_call: TRBV6-1
d_call: -
cdr3_aa: CASSEWGPGTDTQYF
cdr3_nt: TGTGCCAGCAGTGAGTGGGGGCCGGGCACAGATACGCAGTATTTT

clone_size: -
j_call: TRBJ2-3
v_call: TRBV4-2
d_call: TRBD2
cdr3_aa: CASSQGRQLAGAVDTQYF
cdr3_nt: TGTGCCAGCAGCCAAGGAAGGCAACTAGCGGGGGCAGTAGATACGCAGTATTTT

clone_size: -
j_call: TRBJ1-5
v_call: TRBV6-5
d_call: -
cdr3_aa: CASRPTYGNQPQHF
cdr3_nt: TGTGCCAGCAGACCTACCTATGGCAATCAGCCCCAGCATTTT

clone_size: once
j_call: TRBJ2-3
v_call: TRBV3-1/TRBV3-2
d_call: TRBD2
cdr3_aa: CASSQSGDTDTQYF
cdr3_nt: TGTGCCAGCAGCCAAAGCGGGGACACAGATACGCAGTATTTT

clone_size: -
j_call: TRBJ1-5
v_call: TRBV18
d_call: -
cdr3_aa: CASSPQGNRNQPQHF
cdr3_nt: TGTGCCAGCTCACCCCAGGGGAATCGCAATCAGCCCCAGCATTTT

clone_size: few
j_call: TRBJ1-6
v_call: TRBV11-2
d_call: -
cdr3_aa: CASSSLTGRNGPLHF
cdr3_nt: TGTGCCAGCAGCTCCCTTACAGGACGAAATGGACCCCTCCACTTT

clone_size: -
j_call: TRBJ1-6
v_call: TRBV7-8
d_call: -
cdr3_aa: CASSSYRQSPLHF
cdr3_nt: TGTGCCAGCAGCTCGTACAGGCAGTCGCCCCTCCACTTT

clone_size: -
j_call: TRBJ2-3
v_call: TRBV25-1
d_call: -
cdr3_aa: CASSEDRSAADTQYF
cdr3_nt: TGTGCCAGCAGTGAGGACAGATCGGCCGCAGATACGCAGTATTTT

clone_size: -
j_call: TRBJ1-5
v_call: TRBV19
d_call: -
cdr3_aa: CASSPPGDQPQHF
cdr3_nt: TGTGCCAGTAGTCCCCCGGGGGATCAGCCCCAGCATTTT

clone_size: once
j_call: TRBJ1-5
v_call: TRBV6-2/TRBV6-3
d_call: TRBD1
cdr3_aa: CASSYSGQGNNQPQHF
cdr3_nt: TGTGCCAGCAGTTACTCCGGACAGGGAAACAATCAGCCCCAGCATTTT